Listed here are 26 T cell receptor beta chains from one sample, sequenced in a study of patients and donors after allogeneic stem cell transplantation. TCRdb re-called the RT-PCR reads with MiXCR, one entry per CDR3 protein. The sample has some 880,000 distinct CDR3 sequences, about 20% seen once; the top ten hold around 6%. The sample was blood, either unsorted or a sorted T cell fraction (not recorded which). All receptors come from a human donor who was either an allogeneic HSCT recipient or a stem cell or donor lymphocyte infusion donor (not recorded which). It is not recorded whose cells these are; they may come from a transplant donor.

This clonotype has only a few counts. This sequence joins TRBV5-1 and TRBJ1-2; no reliable D call. This CDR3 comprises 14 residues. V dropped 0 bases and J dropped 6 bases, with 12 bases sitting between them. Germline values: CDR1 SGHRS, CDR2 YFSETQ. In DNA, the CDR3 is TGCGCCAGCAGCTTGGTTGCGGGCTCGGATGGCTACACCTTC. Encoded protein: CASSLVAGSDGYTF.

This chain connects TRBV6-1 to TRBJ2-3; tentatively, D is TRBD2 (6 bases). Germline CDR1 and CDR2: MNHNS and SASEGT. With 6 bases removed from V and 2 bases from J, the gap between germline ends came to 18 bases. This CDR3 contains 16 residues. DNA of the CDR3: TGTGCCAGCAGACACCGGGACTCCAAACACACAGATACGCAGTATTTT. Its protein is CASRHRDSKHTDTQYF.

This clonotype occurred many times. V gene TRBV10-3 combines with J gene TRBJ1-2; 9 bases map to TRBD1. With 10 bases clipped from V and 4 bases from J, the junction kept 7 bases outside the gene matches. The CDR3 loop spans 13 amino acids. CDR1 and CDR2 from the germline V gene are ENHRY and SYGVKD. The CDR3 here is CATGQGPPYGYTF. The CDR3 DNA is TGTGCCACCGGACAGGGGCCACCCTATGGCTACACCTTC.

This chain joins TRBV5-1 and TRBJ2-3; 8 nucleotides align to TRBD2. The CDR3 totals 16 residues. Germline loops: CDR1 SGHRS, CDR2 YFSETQ. J gave up 1 base and V 4 bases, and 8 bases lay outside the gene matches. CDR3 DNA sequence: TGCGCCAGCAGCAGAGGGCGGGGGGCGCGCACAGATACGCAGTATTTT. It yields the protein CASSRGRGARTDTQYF.

J is TRBJ1-5 and V is TRBV6-1; TRBD1 might be the D (5 bases). Looked up from germline, CDR1 is MNHNS and CDR2 is SASEGT. This CDR3 is 14 amino acids long. V lost 7 bases to trimming and J lost 5 bases, with 15 bases between them. Here the CDR3 reads CASIPGTLDQPQHF. The CDR3 DNA sequence: TGTGCCAGCATTCCGGGGACCCTGGATCAGCCCCAGCATTTT.

This rearrangement joins TRBV9 to TRBJ2-5, with 11 bases that match TRBD2. Germline CDR1 reads SGDLS; CDR2 reads YYNGEE. The V and J ends lost 2 bases and 1 base, in that order; junction bases with no gene match: 13. This CDR3 spans 19 amino acids. The chain's CDR3 is CASSVHGSSGRTSQETQYF. The CDR3 DNA reads TGTGCCAGCAGCGTCCACGGGTCTAGCGGGAGGACAAGCCAAGAGACCCAGTACTTC. The variable domain in full, with the rest retrieved from reference TRBV9 and TRBJ2-5, is DSGVTQTPKHLITATGQRVTLRCSPRSGDLSVYWYQQSLDQGLQFLIQYYNGEERAKGNILERFSAQQFPDLHSELNLSSLELGDSALYFCASSVHGSSGRTSQETQYFGPGTRLLVL.

This clonotype was seen a handful of times. V usage is TRBV7-8 and J usage is TRBJ2-2; D not certain. Germline lookup yields CDR1 SGHVS and CDR2 FQNEAQ. The V end lost 2 bases, the J end lost 1 base, and 14 bases lay between the germline ends. The CDR3 sequence is 17 residues long. The CDR3 sequence is CASSLTPTTVNTGELFF. DNA of the CDR3: TGTGCCAGCAGCTTAACACCGACAACCGTGAACACCGGGGAGCTGTTTTTT.

This clonotype was seen only a few times. The J gene is TRBJ2-7, the V gene TRBV15; 7 nucleotides line up with TRBD1. V lost 5 bases, J lost 2 bases, and 9 bases stayed unmatched. The CDR3 spans 15 residues. Germline CDR1 LNHNV, CDR2 YYDKDF (reference sequence). CDR3 sequence reads: CATSRQGEGTYEQYF. CDR3 coding DNA: TGTGCCACCAGCCGTCAGGGGGAAGGGACCTACGAGCAGTACTTC.

The V and J genes are TRBV20-1 and TRBJ2-3, with TRBD1 as a possible D gene (5 bases). This CDR3 region has 13 residues. V was pared by 5 bases and J by 4 bases, with 13 bases between. The germline V gene encodes CDR1 DFQATT and CDR2 SNEGSKA (reference sequence). The CDR3 nucleotides are TGCAGTGCTCCAGAAAAGGGGCCAGATACGCAGTATTTT. Residues: CSAPEKGPDTQYF.

The table lists this clonotype with a few counts. The gene calls are TRBV20-1 and TRBJ1-1; tentative D call: TRBD1 (5 bases). Deletions cut 1 base from V and 6 bases from J, with 24 bases between. CDR3 length equals 17 residues. Looked up from germline, CDR1 is DFQATT and CDR2 is SNEGSKA (reference sequence). The CDR3 here is CSARAGGFATRGAEAFF. CDR3 bases: TGCAGTGCTAGAGCGGGTGGATTCGCGACGAGGGGCGCTGAAGCTTTCTTT.

Only a few counts were recorded for this clonotype. The chain combines TRBV29-1 with TRBJ2-3, with 12 bases fitting TRBD2. Germline trimming cut 6 bases from V and 6 bases from J; bases unmatched to any gene: 4. The CDR3 spans 13 residues. Germline V gives CDR1 SQVTM, CDR2 ANQGSEA. As DNA, the CDR3 is TGCAGCGTGGCTAGCGGGGGGGCGGATACGCAGTATTTT. The encoded protein is CSVASGGADTQYF.

The rearrangement links TRBV7-9 to TRBJ1-2; 7 bases are a match to TRBD1. J lost 6 bases, V lost 5 bases, and 3 bases had no gene match. The germline V gene encodes CDR1 SEHNR and CDR2 FQNEAQ (reference sequence). CDR3 length: 12 residues. The CDR3 DNA is TGTGCCAGCAGCCAGACAGGGAATGGCTACACCTTC. It specifies CASSQTGNGYTF.

A few counts support this clonotype. The rearrangement uses TRBV24-1 and TRBJ1-1, with 8 bases aligning to TRBD1. The germline CDR1 and CDR2 sequences are KGHDR and SFDVKD. The CDR3 loop spans 16 amino acids. The trim removed 1 base at V and 7 bases at J, leaving 10 bases unmatched. CDR3 DNA sequence: TGTGCCACCAGTGATTTAGGAGGACAGGGAATCCTTGAAGCTTTCTTT. Protein: CATSDLGGQGILEAFF.

This clonotype was counted only a few times. V is TRBV12-3 or TRBV12-4 and J is TRBJ1-2; perhaps TRBD1 as D (6 bases). V shed 5 bases and J shed 4 bases, with 11 bases lying between them. The CDR3 has 13 residues. CDR3 amino acids: CASSRTAFYGYTF. The CDR3 bases are TGTGCCAGCAGTCGGACAGCCTTCTATGGCTACACCTTC.

Remarks on this clonotype: An end of the junction differs from the germline gene, which may be a read error. This chain joins TRBV29-1 and TRBJ2-1; 12 bases line up with TRBD2. Germline V CDR1 and CDR2: SQVTM, ANQGSEA. The CDR3 extends over 16 amino acids. CDR3 sequence (DNA): TGCAGCGCTGAAAAAGGGGCTAGCGGGAGGGCCGCACTACAGTTCTTC. Translation gives CSAEKGASGRAALQFF.

V gene TRBV10-3 combines with J gene TRBJ2-5, with a possible D match to TRBD1 (5 bases). The germline V gene has CDR1 ENHRY and CDR2 SYGVKD. This CDR3 contains 13 residues. Deletions cut 6 bases from V and 0 bases from J, with 8 bases between. The CDR3 nucleotides are TGTGCCATCAGGTCGACAGACCAAGAGACCCAGTACTTC. The encoded protein is CAIRSTDQETQYF.

The chain has TRBV9 and TRBJ2-3; D remains unclear. The germline V gene encodes CDR1 SGDLS and CDR2 YYNGEE. The V gene lost 2 bases and the J gene lost 6 bases, with 7 bases spanning the gap. This CDR3 has 12 amino acids. Here the CDR3 DNA reads TGTGCCAGCAGCGTTACGGATGATACGCAGTATTTT. It is translated as CASSVTDDTQYF.

The rearrangement uses TRBV15 and TRBJ2-1; 7 positions match TRBD2. This CDR3 region has 16 residues. Germline V gene data show CDR1 as LNHNV and CDR2 as YYDKDF (reference sequence). Losses at the gene ends were 5 bases for V and 6 bases for J; bases not matched to a gene: 13. DNA for the CDR3: TGTGCCACCAGCGGGGGGGAGGGAGGGCCTGGCAATGAGCAGTTCTTC. Translation: CATSGGEGGPGNEQFF.

The rearrangement uses TRBV12-3 or TRBV12-4 and TRBJ2-3; 8 nucleotides line up with TRBD2. V dropped 4 bases and J dropped 6; count of bases not matched to a gene: 15. The CDR3 sequence is 17 residues long. The CDR3 DNA is TGTGCCAGCAGTTCGCGGCTCTCGACTAGCGCTTGGGATACGCAGTATTTT. Translating it yields CASSSRLSTSAWDTQYF.

This clonotype has just a few counts. The chain recombines TRBV6-1 with TRBJ1-2; D unclear. CDR3 size: 14 residues. Between the trimmed V and J ends, which lost 6 bases and 3 bases, there was a span of 14 bases. The germline V gene encodes CDR1 MNHNS and CDR2 SASEGT. Here the CDR3 DNA reads TGTGCCAGCAGCCCCGATGGACCCTACTATGGCTACACCTTC. Translation: CASSPDGPYYGYTF.

The chain recombines TRBV12-3 or TRBV12-4 with TRBJ2-1, with a possible D match to TRBD2 (6 bases). This CDR3 is built from 16 residues. Trimming left V 6 bases short and J 0 bases short, with 15 bases between. CDR3 sequence (DNA): TGTGCCAGCAGCCCTCTAGCGAGGAGCTCCTACAATGAGCAGTTCTTC. Protein product: CASSPLARSSYNEQFF.

This clonotype was counted a few times. This rearrangement joins TRBV20-1 to TRBJ1-1, with unresolved D. Looked up from germline, CDR1 is DFQATT and CDR2 is SNEGSKA (reference sequence). This CDR3 is 13 amino acids long. V lost 3 bases and J lost 0, with 8 bases in between. The DNA for the CDR3 is TGCAGTGCTAGTTTGAGTATGAACACTGAAGCTTTCTTT. Protein sequence: CSASLSMNTEAFF.

This sequence joins TRBV9 and TRBJ2-7, with 9 bases lining up with TRBD1. This CDR3 spans 15 amino acids. Germline V gene sequence: CDR1 SGDLS, CDR2 YYNGEE. Trimming took 3 bases from V and 0 from J; bases not matched to a gene: 4. CDR3 nucleotide sequence: TGTGCCAGCAGCGGACGGACAGGGGACTCCTACGAGCAGTACTTC. Its translation is CASSGRTGDSYEQYF.

This clonotype was recorded at least ten times. J is TRBJ2-7 and V is TRBV20-1, with 11 nucleotides matching TRBD2. The CDR3 covers 15 residues. V trimming: 3 bases; J trimming: 2 bases; junction bases outside the gene matches: 6. The V gene's germline CDR1 is DFQATT and CDR2 SNEGSKA (reference sequence). The CDR3: CSASISTSGTYEQYF. Here the CDR3 DNA reads TGCAGTGCTAGTATTTCGACTAGCGGGACCTACGAGCAGTACTTC.

This clonotype was counted only a few times. The chain recombines TRBV25-1 with TRBJ1-1; D remains ambiguous. CDR3 length: 16 residues. V was cut by 5 bases and J by 4 bases, with 20 bases left in between. CDR1 is MGHDK and CDR2 is SYGVNS in the germline V gene. The CDR3 nucleotides read TGTGCCAGCAGTCCCGGCCGAGCGCGAGGTGGCACTGAAGCTTTCTTT. Its protein is CASSPGRARGGTEAFF.

The chain employs TRBV5-1 and TRBJ1-6; D uncertain. The CDR3 is 14 amino acids. Germline V lookup: CDR1 SGHRS, CDR2 YFSETQ. The V gene lost 0 bases and the J gene lost 9 bases, with 10 bases spanning the gap. CDR3 in DNA: TGCGCCAGCAGCTTGGGAAAGTTGAGTTCACCCCTCCACTTT. This sequence encodes CASSLGKLSSPLHF.